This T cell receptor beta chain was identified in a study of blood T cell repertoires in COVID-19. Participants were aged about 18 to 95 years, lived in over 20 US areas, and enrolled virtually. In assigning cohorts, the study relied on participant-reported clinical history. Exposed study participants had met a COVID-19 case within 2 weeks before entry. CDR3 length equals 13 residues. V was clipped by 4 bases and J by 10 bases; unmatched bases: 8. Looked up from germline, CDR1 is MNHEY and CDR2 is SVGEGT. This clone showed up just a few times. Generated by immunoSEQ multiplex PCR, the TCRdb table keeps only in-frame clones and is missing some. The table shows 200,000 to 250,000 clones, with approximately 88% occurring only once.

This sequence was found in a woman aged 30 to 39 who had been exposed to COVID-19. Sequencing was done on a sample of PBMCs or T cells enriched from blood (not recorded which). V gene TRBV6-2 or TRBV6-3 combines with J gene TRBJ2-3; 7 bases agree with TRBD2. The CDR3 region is CASSSHGLGAQYF. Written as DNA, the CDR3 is TGTGCCAGCAGTTCCCACGGACTAGGAGCGCAGTATTTT.